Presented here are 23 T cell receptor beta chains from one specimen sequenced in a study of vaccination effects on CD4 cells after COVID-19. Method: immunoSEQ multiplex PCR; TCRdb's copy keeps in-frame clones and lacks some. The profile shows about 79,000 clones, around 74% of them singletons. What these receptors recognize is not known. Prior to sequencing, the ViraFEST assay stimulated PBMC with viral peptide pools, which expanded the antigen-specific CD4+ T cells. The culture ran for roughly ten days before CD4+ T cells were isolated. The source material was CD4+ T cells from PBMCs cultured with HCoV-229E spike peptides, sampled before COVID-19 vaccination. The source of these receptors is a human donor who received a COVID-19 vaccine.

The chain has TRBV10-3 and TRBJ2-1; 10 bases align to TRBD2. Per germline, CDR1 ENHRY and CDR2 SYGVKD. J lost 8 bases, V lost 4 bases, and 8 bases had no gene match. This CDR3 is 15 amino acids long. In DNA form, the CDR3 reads TGTGCCATCAGTGGTTTTAGCGGGGGGTATGATGAGCAGTTCTTC. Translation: CAISGFSGGYDEQFF.

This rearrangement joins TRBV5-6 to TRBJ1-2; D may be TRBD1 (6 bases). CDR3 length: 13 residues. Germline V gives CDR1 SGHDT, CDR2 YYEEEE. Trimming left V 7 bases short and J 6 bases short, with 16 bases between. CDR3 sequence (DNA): TGTGCCAGCGAAGGGGTGAACAGGGATGGCTACACCTTC. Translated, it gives CASEGVNRDGYTF.

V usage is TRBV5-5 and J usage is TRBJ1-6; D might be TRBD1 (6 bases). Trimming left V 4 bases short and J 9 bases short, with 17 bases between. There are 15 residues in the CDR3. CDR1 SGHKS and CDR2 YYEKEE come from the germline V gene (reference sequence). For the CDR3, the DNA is TGTGCCAGCAGCCTTGATCAGGGGCGCCGTTCACCCCTCCACTTT. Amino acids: CASSLDQGRRSPLHF.

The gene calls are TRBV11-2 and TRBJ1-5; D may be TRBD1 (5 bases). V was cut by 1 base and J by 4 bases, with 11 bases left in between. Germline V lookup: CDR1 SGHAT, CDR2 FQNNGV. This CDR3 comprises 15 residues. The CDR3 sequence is CASSLAGGGNQPQHF. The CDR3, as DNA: TGTGCCAGCAGCTTAGCCGGGGGAGGGAATCAGCCCCAGCATTTT. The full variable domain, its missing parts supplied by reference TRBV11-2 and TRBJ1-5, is EAGVAQSPRYKIIEKRQSVAFWCNPISGHATLYWYQQILGQGPKLLIQFQNNGVVDDSQLPKDRFSAERLKGVDSTLKIQPAKLEDSAVYLCASSLAGGGNQPQHFGDGTRLSIL.

This CDR3 is CASLPGAGNYNEQFF. The CDR3, as DNA: TGTGCCAGCCTCCCAGGGGCAGGGAACTACAATGAGCAGTTCTTC. This sequence joins TRBV11-2 and TRBJ2-1; maybe TRBD1 (6 bases). Germline CDR1 and CDR2: SGHAT and FQNNGV. This CDR3 is built from 15 residues. Trimming removed 8 bases at V and 3 bases at J, with 17 bases between.

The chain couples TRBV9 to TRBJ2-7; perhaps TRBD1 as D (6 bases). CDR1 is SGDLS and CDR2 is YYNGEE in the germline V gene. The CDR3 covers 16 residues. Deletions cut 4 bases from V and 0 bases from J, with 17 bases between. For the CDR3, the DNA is TGTGCCAGCAGCTCCCGGTGGCAGGGGAGCTCCTACGAGCAGTACGTC. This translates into CASSSRWQGSSYEQYV.

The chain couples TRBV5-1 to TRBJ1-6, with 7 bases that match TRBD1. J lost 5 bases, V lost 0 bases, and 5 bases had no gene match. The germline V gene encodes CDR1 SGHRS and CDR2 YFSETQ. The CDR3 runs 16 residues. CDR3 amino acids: CASSLAMGQNNSPLHF. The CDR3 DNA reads TGCGCCAGCAGCTTGGCGATGGGACAGAATAATTCACCCCTCCACTTT. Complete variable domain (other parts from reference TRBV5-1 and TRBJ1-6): KAGVTQTPRYLIKTRGQQVTLSCSPISGHRSVSWYQQTPGQGLQFLFEYFSETQRNKGNFPGRFSGRQFSNSRSEMNVSTLELGDSALYLCASSLAMGQNNSPLHFGNGTRLTVT.

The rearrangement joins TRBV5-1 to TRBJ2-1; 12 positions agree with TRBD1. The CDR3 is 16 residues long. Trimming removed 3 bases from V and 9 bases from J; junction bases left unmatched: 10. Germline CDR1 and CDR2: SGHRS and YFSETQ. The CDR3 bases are TGCGCCAGCAGCTCTGAACCCGGGACAGGGGGCAGTGAGCAGTTCTTC. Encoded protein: CASSSEPGTGGSEQFF.

CDR3 sequence (DNA): TGTGCCAGCAGCTTGGTTACAGCTTACCAAGAGACCCAGTACTTC. Amino acids: CASSLVTAYQETQYF. The rearrangement uses TRBV5-6 and TRBJ2-5; D ambiguous. CDR1 is SGHDT and CDR2 is YYEEEE in the germline V gene. The CDR3 is 15 residues long. The germline V and J ends were trimmed by 0 bases and 0 bases, with 9 bases remaining between them.

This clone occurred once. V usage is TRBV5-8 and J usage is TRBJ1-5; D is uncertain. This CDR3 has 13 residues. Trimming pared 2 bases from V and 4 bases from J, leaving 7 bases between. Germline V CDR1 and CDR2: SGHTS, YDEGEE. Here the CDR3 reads CASSFGLNQPQHF. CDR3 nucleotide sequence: TGTGCCAGCAGCTTCGGACTAAATCAGCCCCAGCATTTT. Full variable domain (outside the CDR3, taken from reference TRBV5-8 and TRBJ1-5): EAGVTQSPTHLIKTRGQQATLRCSPISGHTSVYWYQQALGLGLQFLLWYDEGEERNRGNFPPRFSGRQFPNYSSELNVNALELEDSALYLCASSFGLNQPQHFGDGTRLSIL.

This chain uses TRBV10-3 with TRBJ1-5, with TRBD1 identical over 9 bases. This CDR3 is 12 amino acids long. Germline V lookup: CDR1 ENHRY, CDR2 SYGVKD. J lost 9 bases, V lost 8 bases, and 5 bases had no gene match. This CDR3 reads CAIGTGQAPQHF. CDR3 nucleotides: TGTGCCATCGGGACAGGGCAAGCGCCCCAGCATTTT.

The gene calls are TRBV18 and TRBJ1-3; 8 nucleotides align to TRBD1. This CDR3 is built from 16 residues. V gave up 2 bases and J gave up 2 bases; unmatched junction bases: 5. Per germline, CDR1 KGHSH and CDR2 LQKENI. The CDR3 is CASSPSATGAGNTIYF. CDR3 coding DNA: TGTGCCAGCTCACCATCCGCGACAGGGGCTGGAAACACCATATATTTT. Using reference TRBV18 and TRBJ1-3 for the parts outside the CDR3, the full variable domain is NAGVMQNPRHLVRRRGQEARLRCSPMKGHSHVYWYRQLPEEGLKFMVYLQKENIIDESGMPKERFSAEFPKEGPSILRIQQVVRGDSAAYFCASSPSATGAGNTIYFGEGSWLTVV.

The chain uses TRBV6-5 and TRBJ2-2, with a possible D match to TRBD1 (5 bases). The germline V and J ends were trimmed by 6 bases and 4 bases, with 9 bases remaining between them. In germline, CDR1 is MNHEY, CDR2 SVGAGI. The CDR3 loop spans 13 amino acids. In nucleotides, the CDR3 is TGTGCCAGCAGGCGGACACCCACCGGGGAGCTGTTTTTT. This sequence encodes CASRRTPTGELFF.

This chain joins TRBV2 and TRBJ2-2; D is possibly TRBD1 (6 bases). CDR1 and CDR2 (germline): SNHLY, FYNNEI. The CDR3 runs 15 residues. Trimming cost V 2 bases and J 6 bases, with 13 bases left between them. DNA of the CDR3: TGTGCCAGCAGTGAAATGGGACACCTAGCCGGGGAGCTGTTTTTT. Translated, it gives CASSEMGHLAGELFF.

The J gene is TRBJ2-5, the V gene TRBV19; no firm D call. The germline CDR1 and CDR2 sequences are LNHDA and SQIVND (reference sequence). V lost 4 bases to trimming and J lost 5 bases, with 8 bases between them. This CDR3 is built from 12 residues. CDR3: CASSTGRETQYF. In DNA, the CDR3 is TGTGCCAGTAGTACAGGCAGGGAGACCCAGTACTTC.

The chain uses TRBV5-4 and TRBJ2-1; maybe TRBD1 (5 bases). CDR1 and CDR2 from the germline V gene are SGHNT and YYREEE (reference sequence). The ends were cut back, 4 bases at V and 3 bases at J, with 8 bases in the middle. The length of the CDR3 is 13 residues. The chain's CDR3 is CASSPDSYNEQFF. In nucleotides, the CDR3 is TGTGCCAGCAGCCCCGACAGCTACAATGAGCAGTTCTTC.

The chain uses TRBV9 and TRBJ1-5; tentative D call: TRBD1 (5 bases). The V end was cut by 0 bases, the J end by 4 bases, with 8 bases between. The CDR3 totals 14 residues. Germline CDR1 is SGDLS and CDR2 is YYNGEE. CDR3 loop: CASSVGKGNQPQHF. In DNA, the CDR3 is TGTGCCAGCAGCGTAGGAAAGGGGAATCAGCCCCAGCATTTT.

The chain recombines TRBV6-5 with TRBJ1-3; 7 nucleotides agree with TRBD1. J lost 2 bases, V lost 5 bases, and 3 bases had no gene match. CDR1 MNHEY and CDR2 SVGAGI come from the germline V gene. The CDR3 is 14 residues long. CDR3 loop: CASSTGATGNTIYF. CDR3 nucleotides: TGTGCCAGCAGTACAGGGGCAACTGGAAACACCATATATTTT.

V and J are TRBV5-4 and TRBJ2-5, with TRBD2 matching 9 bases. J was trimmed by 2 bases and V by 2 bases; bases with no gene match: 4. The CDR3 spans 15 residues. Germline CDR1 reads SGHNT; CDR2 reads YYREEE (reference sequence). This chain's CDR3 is CASSLLTSGQETQYF. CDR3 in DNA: TGTGCCAGCAGCTTACTGACTAGCGGACAAGAGACCCAGTACTTC.

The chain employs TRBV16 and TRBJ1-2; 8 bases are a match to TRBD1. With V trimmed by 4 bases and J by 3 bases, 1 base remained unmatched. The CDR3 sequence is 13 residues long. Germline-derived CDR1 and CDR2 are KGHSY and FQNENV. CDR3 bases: TGTGCCAGCAGCCGGGGACAGGACTATGGCTACACCTTC. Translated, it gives CASSRGQDYGYTF. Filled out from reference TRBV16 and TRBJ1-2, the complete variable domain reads GEEVAQTPKHLVRGEGQKAKLYCAPIKGHSYVFWYQQVLKNEFKFLISFQNENVFDETGMPKERFSAKCLPNSPCSLEIQATKLEDSAVYFCASSRGQDYGYTFGSGTRLTVV.

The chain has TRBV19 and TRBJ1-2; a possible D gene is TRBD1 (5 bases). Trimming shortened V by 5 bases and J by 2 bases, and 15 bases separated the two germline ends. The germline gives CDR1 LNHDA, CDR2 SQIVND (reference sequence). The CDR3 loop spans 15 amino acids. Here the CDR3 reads CASSPDSPFNYGYTF. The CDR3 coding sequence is TGTGCCAGTAGTCCCGACAGCCCCTTCAACTATGGCTACACCTTC.

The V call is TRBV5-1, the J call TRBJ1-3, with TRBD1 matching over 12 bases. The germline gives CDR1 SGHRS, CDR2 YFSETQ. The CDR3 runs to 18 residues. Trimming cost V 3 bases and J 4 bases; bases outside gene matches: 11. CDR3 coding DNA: TGCGCCAGCAGCTCTCCGCCGGGACAGGGGGCTACAGGAAACACCATATATTTT. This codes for CASSSPPGQGATGNTIYF.

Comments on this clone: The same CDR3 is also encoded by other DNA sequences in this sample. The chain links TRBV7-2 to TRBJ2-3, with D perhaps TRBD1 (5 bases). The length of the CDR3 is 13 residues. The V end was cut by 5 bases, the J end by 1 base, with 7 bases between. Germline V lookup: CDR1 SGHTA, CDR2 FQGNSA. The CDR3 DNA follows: TGTGCCAGCAGCCAAGGGGGCACAGATACGCAGTATTTT. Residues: CASSQGGTDTQYF. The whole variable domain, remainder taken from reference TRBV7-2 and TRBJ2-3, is GAGVSQSPSNKVTEKGKDVELRCDPISGHTALYWYRQSLGQGLEFLIYFQGNSAPDKSGLPSDRFSAERTGGSVSTLTIQRTQQEDSAVYLCASSQGGTDTQYFGPGTRLTVL.